One T cell receptor beta chain is described in this entry. The antigen is undetermined. J lost 1 base, V lost 5 bases, and 10 bases had no gene match. Germline CDR1 is SGHTA and CDR2 is FQGNSA. This CDR3 is built from 17 residues. Repertoires were generated with immunoSEQ multiplex PCR, while TCRdb's copy carries only in-frame clones and drops some. This sample has approximately 31,000 clones, with 78% found just once. The data derive from a study of T cells in localized non-small cell lung cancer. General study results and limits: As only one tumor region underwent sequencing, heterogeneity remains possible. Elevated blood T cell density was associated with longer overall survival.

This sample comprised peripheral blood, obtained before any cancer treatment. This chain uses TRBV7-2 with TRBJ1-4; TRBD1 matches at 7 bases. The sequence derives from a male donor aged 60 or older with stage II squamous cell lung carcinoma. The CDR3 DNA reads TGTGCCAGCAGCACAGGATACAGGGGTTTAACTAATGAAAAACTGTTTTTT. Its translation is CASSTGYRGLTNEKLFF.